Included here is one T cell receptor (beta chain) sequence, with context. This clonotype was seen ten or more times. The specificity of this receptor is unknown. No much larger clone is present one base from it, and per-base qualities are unavailable. The sample's time point label, decoded: newly diagnosed GD, antithyroid drugs for less than 3 months. For both TCR sequencing and RNA sequencing, RNA was extracted from PBMCs in TRIzol. The diagnosis of Graves' disease followed American Thyroid Association guidelines. Patients were recruited from an endocrinology department in Xi'an, China. From each patient, 8 to 10 milliliters of peripheral blood was collected into an EDTA anticoagulant tube. Ficoll Paque Plus density gradient separation was used to isolate PBMCs, and no additional T cell sorting was done. An Agilent 2100 Bioanalyzer and agarose gel were used to check RNA quality, and a NanoDrop 2000 was used to measure RNA concentration.

The library was prepared using multiplex PCR. This sample was sequenced with an Illumina HiSeq 4000. CDR3 regions were amplified by Arm-PCR with iRepertoire HTBI primers to construct TCR beta libraries. Gel purification was performed on PCR products prior to sequencing. Turning to the authors' computational methods: Gene usage analysis of CDR3 amino acid clonotypes used the 55 to 65 TRBV and fewer than 15 TRBJ segments found across samples. Filtered high-quality paired reads were merged into contigs using COPE and FqMerger. BLAST was used to align contigs to IMGT TRBV, TRBD and TRBJ reference genes, and CDR3 was defined according to IMGT. Any clonotype with a frequency above 0.1% was classified as a highly expanded clone. Repertoire diversity was measured by Shannon entropy, and V-J evenness by the Gini coefficient. A clonotype found in more than one individual was treated as public. TCRdb reanalyzed the raw reads on its own, using fastp at Q25 for trimming and MiXCR for clone calling, and kept in-frame beta chains. Each record represents a unique CDR3 protein, reported with the most common genes and DNA among its rows. It is TCRdb's table, rather than the study itself, that gives the V and J calls and clone size. The sample table contains about 540,000 distinct CDR3 sequences; only one count was recorded for 13% of them. Together, the top ten hold over 7.5% of the sample.

The data derive from a study of regulatory T cells in long-lasting Graves disease listed by TCRdb under 2021. Regarding the complete study: Antithyroid drugs had been taken for less than 3 months by newly diagnosed Graves' disease patients. This study used TCR sequencing and RNA sequencing of peripheral blood to compare persistent Graves' disease patients against newly diagnosed Graves' disease patients. A total of about 35 samples underwent TCR sequencing, from 13 patients with persistent Graves' disease and 20 or so patients with newly diagnosed Graves' disease. The study was conducted in China and was registered as a clinical trial. Study-wide conclusions, independent of this receptor: Peripheral blood alone was examined, since thyroid tissue, which constituted the primary lesion, could not be accessed. Patients with persistent disease shared more public clonotypes (fewer than 3,000) than newly diagnosed patients did (roughly 970). Lower TCR Shannon entropy and fewer highly expanded clones were observed in persistent Graves' disease patients than in newly diagnosed patients, which suggested clonal expansion. Preferential use of TRBV28, TRBJ1-2 and TRBJ2-5 was observed in persistent disease, whereas TRBV20-1 and TRBJ2-1 were favored in newly diagnosed disease. Only the TCR beta chain was sequenced and analyzed. The authors noted that the small sample size was a limitation that may lower accuracy.

From a lookup of the germline V gene (reference sequence), CDR1 and CDR2 are GTSNPN and SVGIG. The CDR3 measures 12 amino acids from cysteine to phenylalanine. Just CDR3 DNA is preserved here, 36 bases in frame from base 1. V is cut by 5 bases and J by 3 bases, and the space between the germline ends is 10 bases. These data also formed part of another study, on T cells in Graves' hyperthyroidism and ophthalmopathy. The second paper states: A patient counted as having stable Graves' hyperthyroidism if no progression to ophthalmopathy occurred over 18 months of follow-up. Hyperthyroidism patients were newly diagnosed, had a disease duration of under 2 months, and were aged 18 to 65 years. The study excluded patients with uncontrolled infections, other autoimmune diseases, pregnancy or lactation. Clinical symptoms, serum thyroxine and TRAb, thyroid ultrasound, and orbital computed tomography formed the basis for the diagnoses. The TCR CDR3 was subjected to a first round of RT-PCR using the HTBI primer set and the Qiagen OneStep RT-PCR kit. Most expanded thyroid clonotypes (frequency above 0.001) were also found in blood, which suggests that blood repertoires may mirror thyroid immune responses. In cross-validation, a model built on a 13 V-J signature told ophthalmopathy apart from stable hyperthyroidism with 85% to 90% sensitivity and approximately 81% specificity, and in testing the same model reached 80%/75%. In validation, the model predicted progression to ophthalmopathy a median of 6.5 months before onset, with roughly 70% sensitivity and 72.22% specificity. A discovery cohort of roughly 96 patients, about 43 with Graves' ophthalmopathy and about 58 with stable Graves' hyperthyroidism, was used to find distinguishing TCR V-J signatures. Whether ophthalmopathy could be predicted prospectively was tested in an independent validation cohort made up of 18 to 20 hyperthyroidism patients plus 17 patients who later progressed to ophthalmopathy. The 75 to 100 discovery patients were randomly divided into training and test sets at a 7:3 ratio. The study also compared thyroid tissue and blood T-cell repertoires from about six Graves' hyperthyroidism patients. Once sampling was done, hyperthyroidism patients were given methimazole at a starting dose of 30 mg daily, whereas ophthalmopathy patients were given high-dose intravenous methylprednisolone. Libraries were constructed in a second round of multiplex PCR, after which size selection and purification were carried out. Sequencing of the libraries was done on an Illumina HiSeq2000 using paired-end 100 bp reads. SOAPnuke was used to process the raw data, with reads discarded if the reads contained adapters or uncalled bases, had a mean Phred below 15, or lacked an exact constant-primer or identifier match. COPE v1.2.5 was used to merge the high-quality paired reads, and each unique nucleotide sequence was defined as a clonotype. MiTCR v1.1 was used to align the clonotypes against IMGT TRBV, TRBD and TRBJ reference segments. Analysis was restricted to V-J combinations with a frequency above 0.0001, which covered over 98% of repertoires. A TCS score was defined as the ratio between F50 (clonal expansion) and ExV (chaos), using BLOSUM62-based TCRdist between CDR3 peptides within each V-J. Welch's t-statistics and random forest reduced fewer than 600 V-J features to under 15, which were used in a naive Bayes classifier (R e1071). No statistical method was used to set the sample size in advance, and investigators knew the group allocation. The paper describes TCR Vbeta CDR3 sequencing of 120 to 150 peripheral blood samples, made up of fewer than 50 ophthalmopathy patients, around 73 hyperthyroidism patients and roughly 17 progressor patients.

Sample: peripheral blood mononuclear cells (PBMCs), taken at new diagnosis, from a patient treated with antithyroid drugs. The chain uses TRBV30 and TRBJ1-2; TRBD1 could be the D gene, as 6 bases match. The receptor comes from a man aged 25-45 years with Graves disease. Donor details come from another sample of the same person, matched by shared clones. CDR3 protein: CAWVDRHYGYTF. The DNA reads TGTGCCTGGGTTGACAGGCACTATGGCTACACCTTC. Supplemented by the reference TRBV30 and TRBJ1-2 proteins around the CDR3, the complete variable domain is SQTIHQWPATLVQPVGSPLSLECTVEGTSNPNLYWYRQAAGRGLQLLFYSVGIGQISSEVPQNLSASRPQDRQFILSSKKLLLSDSGFYLCAWVDRHYGYTFGSGTRLTVV.